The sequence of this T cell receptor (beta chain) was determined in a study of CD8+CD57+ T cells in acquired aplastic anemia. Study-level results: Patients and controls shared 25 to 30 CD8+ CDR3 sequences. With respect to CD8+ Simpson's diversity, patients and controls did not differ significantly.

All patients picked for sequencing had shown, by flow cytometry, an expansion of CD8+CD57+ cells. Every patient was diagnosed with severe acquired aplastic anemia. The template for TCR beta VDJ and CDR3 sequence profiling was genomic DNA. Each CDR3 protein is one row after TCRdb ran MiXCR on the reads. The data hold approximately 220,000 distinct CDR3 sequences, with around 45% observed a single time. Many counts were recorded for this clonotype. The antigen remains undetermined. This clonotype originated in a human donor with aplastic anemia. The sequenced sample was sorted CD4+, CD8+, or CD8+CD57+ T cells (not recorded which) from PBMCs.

The CDR3 loop reads CASGLPGVSYNEQFF. The CDR3, as DNA: TGTGCTAGTGGTTTGCCCGGGGTATCCTACAATGAGCAGTTCTTC. V and J are TRBV12-5 and TRBJ2-1; possibly TRBD2 for D (5 bases). The CDR3 is made up of 15 amino acids. Germline CDR1 LGHNT, CDR2 FRNRAP. V lost 2 bases and J 1 base, leaving 9 bases between the germline ends. Looking up the rest from reference TRBV12-5 and TRBJ2-1 gives the full variable domain: DARVTQTPRHKVTEMGQEVTMRCQPILGHNTVFWYRQTMMQGLELLAYFRNRAPLDDSGMPKDRFSAEMPDATLATLKIQPSEPRDSAVYFCASGLPGVSYNEQFFGPGTRLTVL.